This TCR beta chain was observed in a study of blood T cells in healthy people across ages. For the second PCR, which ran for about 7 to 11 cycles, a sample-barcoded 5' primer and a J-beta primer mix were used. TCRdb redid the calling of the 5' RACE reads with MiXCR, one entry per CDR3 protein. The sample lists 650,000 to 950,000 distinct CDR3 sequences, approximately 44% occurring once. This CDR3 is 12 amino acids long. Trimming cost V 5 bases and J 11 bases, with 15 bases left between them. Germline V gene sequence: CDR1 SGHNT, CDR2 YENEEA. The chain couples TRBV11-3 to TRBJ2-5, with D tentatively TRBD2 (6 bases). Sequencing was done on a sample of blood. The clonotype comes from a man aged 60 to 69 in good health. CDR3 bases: TGTGCCAGCAGCCTCATGGGGGGATGGCAGTACTTC. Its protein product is CASSLMGGWQYF.